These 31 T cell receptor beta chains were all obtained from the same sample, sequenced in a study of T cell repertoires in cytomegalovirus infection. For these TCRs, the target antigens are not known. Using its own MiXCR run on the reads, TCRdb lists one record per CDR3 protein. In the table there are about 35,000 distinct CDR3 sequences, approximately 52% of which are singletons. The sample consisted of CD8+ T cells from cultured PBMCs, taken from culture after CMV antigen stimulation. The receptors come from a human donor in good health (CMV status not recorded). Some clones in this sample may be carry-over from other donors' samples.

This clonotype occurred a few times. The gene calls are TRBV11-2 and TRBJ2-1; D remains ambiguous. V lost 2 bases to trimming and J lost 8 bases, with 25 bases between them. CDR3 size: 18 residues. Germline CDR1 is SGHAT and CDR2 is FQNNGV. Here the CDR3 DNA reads TGTGCCAGCAGCTTATTTCCCCCCGGCGGTTCAAATACCCATGAGCAGTTCTTC. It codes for CASSLFPPGGSNTHEQFF.

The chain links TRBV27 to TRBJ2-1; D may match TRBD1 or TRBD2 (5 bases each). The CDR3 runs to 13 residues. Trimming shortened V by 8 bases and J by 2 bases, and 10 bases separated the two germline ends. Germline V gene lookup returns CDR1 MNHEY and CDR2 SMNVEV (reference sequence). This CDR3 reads CASGRDPYNEQFF. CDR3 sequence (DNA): TGTGCCAGCGGCCGGGACCCCTACAATGAGCAGTTCTTC.

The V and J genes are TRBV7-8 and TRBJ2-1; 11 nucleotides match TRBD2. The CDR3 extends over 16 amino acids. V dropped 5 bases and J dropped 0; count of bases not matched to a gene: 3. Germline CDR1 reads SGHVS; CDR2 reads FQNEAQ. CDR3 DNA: TGTGCCAGCAGCGAGACTAGCGGGGACTCCTACAATGAGCAGTTCTTC. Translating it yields CASSETSGDSYNEQFF.

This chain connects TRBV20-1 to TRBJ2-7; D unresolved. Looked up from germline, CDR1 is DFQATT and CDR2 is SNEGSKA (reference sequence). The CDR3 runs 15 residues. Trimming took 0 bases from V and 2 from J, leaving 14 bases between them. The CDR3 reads CSARDHSKRTYEQYF. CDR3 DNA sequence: TGCAGTGCTAGAGACCATTCGAAACGGACCTACGAGCAGTACTTC.

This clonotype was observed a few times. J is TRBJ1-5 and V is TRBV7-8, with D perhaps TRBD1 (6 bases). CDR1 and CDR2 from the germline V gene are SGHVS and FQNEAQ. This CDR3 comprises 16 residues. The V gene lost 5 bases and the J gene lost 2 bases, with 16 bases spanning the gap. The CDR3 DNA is TGTGCCAGCAGCCTGAGGGGCAGGGGAGGCAATCAGCCCCAGCATTTT. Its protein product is CASSLRGRGGNQPQHF.

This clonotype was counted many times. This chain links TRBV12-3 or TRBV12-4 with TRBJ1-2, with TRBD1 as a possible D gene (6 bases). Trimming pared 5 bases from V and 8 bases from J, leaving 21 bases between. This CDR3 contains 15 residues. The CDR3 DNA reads TGTGCCAGCAGTCTTTCTCGAACAGGGATCAGCGGCTACACCTTC. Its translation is CASSLSRTGISGYTF.

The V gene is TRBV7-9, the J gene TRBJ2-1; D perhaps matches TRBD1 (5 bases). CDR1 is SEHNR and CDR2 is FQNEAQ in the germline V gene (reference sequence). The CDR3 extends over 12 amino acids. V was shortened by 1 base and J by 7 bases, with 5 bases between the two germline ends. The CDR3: CASSLGQNEQFF. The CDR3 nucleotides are TGTGCCAGCAGCTTAGGACAGAATGAGCAGTTCTTC.

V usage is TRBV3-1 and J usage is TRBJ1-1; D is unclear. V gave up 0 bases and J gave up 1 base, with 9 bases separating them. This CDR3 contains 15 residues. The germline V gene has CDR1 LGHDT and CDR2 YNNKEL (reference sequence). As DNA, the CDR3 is TGTGCCAGCAGCCAAGACTGGCAGCCGAACACTGAAGCTTTCTTT. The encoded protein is CASSQDWQPNTEAFF. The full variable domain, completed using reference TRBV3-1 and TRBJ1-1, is DTAVSQTPKYLVTQMGNDKSIKCEQNLGHDTMYWYKQDSKKFLKIMFSYNNKELIINETVPNRFSPKSPDKAHLNLHINSLELGDSAVYFCASSQDWQPNTEAFFGQGTRLTVV.

Here the CDR3 DNA reads TGTGCCAGCAGTACAGGGGATGACACTGAAGCTTTCTTT. It specifies CASSTGDDTEAFF. The V call is TRBV7-3, the J call TRBJ1-1; 7 nucleotides line up with TRBD1. Germline values: CDR1 SGHTA, CDR2 FQGTGA. There are 13 residues in the CDR3. V dropped 6 bases and J dropped 3; count of bases not matched to a gene: 4.

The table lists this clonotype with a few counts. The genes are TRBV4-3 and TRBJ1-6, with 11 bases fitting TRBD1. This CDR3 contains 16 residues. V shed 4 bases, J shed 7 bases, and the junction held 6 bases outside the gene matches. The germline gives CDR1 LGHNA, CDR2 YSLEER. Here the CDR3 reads CASSLIGTGGNSPLHF. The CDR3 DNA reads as TGCGCCAGCAGCCTAATCGGGACAGGGGGAAATTCACCCCTCCACTTT.

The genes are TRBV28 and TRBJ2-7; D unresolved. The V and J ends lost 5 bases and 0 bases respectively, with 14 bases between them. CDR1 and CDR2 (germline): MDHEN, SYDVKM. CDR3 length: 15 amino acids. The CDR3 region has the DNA TGTGCCAGCAGTGGGCCCGGCGGCGGCTCCTACGAGCAGTACTTC. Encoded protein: CASSGPGGGSYEQYF.

The CDR3 nucleotides are TGTGCCAGCAGCCACCGGGACAGTGCTGGGGCCAACGTCCTGACTTTC. This translates into CASSHRDSAGANVLTF. This chain joins TRBV7-8 and TRBJ2-6, with TRBD1 matching 7 bases. Germline CDR1 and CDR2: SGHVS and FQNEAQ. V gave up 5 bases and J gave up 2 bases; unmatched junction bases: 6. The CDR3 totals 16 residues.

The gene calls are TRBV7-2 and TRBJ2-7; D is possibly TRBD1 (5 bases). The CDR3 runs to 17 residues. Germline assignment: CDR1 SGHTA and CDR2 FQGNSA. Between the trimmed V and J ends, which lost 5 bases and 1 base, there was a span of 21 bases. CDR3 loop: CASSPRRTGPSSYEQYF. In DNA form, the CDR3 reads TGTGCCAGCAGCCCTCGTCGTACAGGACCCTCGTCCTACGAGCAGTACTTC.

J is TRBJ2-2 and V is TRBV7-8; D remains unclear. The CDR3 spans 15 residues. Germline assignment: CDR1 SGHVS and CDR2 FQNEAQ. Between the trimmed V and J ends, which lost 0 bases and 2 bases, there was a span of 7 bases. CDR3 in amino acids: CASSLAKDNTGELFF. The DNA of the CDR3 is TGTGCCAGCAGCTTAGCAAAAGACAACACCGGGGAGCTGTTTTTT.

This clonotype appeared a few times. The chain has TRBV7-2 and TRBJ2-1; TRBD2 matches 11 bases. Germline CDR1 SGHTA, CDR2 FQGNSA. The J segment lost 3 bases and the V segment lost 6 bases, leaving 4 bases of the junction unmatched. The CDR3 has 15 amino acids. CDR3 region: CASRTGTSGYNEQFF. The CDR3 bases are TGTGCCAGCAGGACCGGGACTAGCGGCTACAATGAGCAGTTCTTC.

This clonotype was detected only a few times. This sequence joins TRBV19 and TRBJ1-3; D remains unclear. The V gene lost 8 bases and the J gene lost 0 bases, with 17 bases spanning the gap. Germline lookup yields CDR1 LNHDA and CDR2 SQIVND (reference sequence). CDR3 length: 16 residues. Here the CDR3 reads CASADRTESSGNTIYF. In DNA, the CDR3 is TGTGCCAGTGCCGACCGGACGGAATCCTCTGGAAACACCATATATTTT.

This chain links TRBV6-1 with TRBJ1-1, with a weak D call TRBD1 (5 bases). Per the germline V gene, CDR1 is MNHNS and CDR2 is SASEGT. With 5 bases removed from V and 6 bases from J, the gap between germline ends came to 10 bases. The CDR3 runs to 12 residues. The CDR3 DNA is TGTGCCAGCAGTTACAGCAGGGCTGAAGCTTTCTTT. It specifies CASSYSRAEAFF.

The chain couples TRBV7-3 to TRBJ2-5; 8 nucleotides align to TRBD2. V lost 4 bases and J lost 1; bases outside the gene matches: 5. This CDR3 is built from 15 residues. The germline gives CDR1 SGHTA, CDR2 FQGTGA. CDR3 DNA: TGTGCCAGCAGCTCGGGAGGGTTCCCCCAAGAGACCCAGTACTTC. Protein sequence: CASSSGGFPQETQYF. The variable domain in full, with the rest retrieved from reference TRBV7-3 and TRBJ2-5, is GAGVSQTPSNKVTEKGKYVELRCDPISGHTALYWYRQSLGQGPEFLIYFQGTGAADDSGLPNDRFFAVRPEGSVSTLKIQRTERGDSAVYLCASSSGGFPQETQYFGPGTRLLVL.

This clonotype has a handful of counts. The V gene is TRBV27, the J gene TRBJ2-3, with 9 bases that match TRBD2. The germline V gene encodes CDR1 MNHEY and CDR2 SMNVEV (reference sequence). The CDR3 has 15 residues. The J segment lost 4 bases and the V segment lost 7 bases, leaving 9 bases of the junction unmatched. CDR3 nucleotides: TGTGCCAGCATCGGGACTAGCCTCAAGGCAGATACGCAGTATTTT. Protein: CASIGTSLKADTQYF.

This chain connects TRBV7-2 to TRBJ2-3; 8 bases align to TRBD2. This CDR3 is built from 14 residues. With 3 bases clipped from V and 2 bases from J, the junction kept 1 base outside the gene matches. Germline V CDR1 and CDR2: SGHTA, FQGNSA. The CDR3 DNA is TGTGCCAGCAGCTTTAGCGGGGTCACAGATACGCAGTATTTT. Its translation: CASSFSGVTDTQYF.

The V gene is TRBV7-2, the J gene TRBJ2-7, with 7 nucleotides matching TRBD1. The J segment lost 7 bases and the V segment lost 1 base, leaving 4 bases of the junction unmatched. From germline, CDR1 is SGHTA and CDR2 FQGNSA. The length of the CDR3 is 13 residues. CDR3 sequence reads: CASSLGGGQEQYF. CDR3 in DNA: TGTGCCAGCAGCTTAGGAGGGGGCCAGGAGCAGTACTTC.

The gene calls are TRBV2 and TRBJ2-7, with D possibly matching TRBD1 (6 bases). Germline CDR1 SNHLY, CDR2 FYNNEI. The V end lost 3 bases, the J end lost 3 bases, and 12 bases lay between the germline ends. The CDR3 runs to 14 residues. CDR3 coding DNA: TGTGCCAGCAGTGATAGGACAGCCCACTACGAGCAGTACTTC. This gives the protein CASSDRTAHYEQYF. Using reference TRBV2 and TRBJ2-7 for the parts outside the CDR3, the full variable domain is EPEVTQTPSHQVTQMGQEVILRCVPISNHLYFYWYRQILGQKVEFLVSFYNNEISEKSEIFDDQFSVERPDGSNFTLKIRSTKLEDSAMYFCASSDRTAHYEQYFGPGTRLTVT.

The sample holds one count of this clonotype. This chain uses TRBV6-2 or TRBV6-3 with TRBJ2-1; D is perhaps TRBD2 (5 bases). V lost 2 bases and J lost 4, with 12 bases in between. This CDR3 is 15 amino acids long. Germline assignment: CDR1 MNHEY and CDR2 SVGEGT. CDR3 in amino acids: CASSYEVSGYNEQFF. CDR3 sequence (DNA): TGTGCCAGCAGTTACGAAGTCTCGGGGTACAATGAGCAGTTCTTC.

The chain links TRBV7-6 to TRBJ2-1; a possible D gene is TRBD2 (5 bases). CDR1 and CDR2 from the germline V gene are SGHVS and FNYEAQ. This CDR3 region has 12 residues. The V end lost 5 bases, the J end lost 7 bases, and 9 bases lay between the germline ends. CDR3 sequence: CASSKTGNEQFF. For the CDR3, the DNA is TGTGCCAGCAGCAAAACGGGGAATGAGCAGTTCTTC.

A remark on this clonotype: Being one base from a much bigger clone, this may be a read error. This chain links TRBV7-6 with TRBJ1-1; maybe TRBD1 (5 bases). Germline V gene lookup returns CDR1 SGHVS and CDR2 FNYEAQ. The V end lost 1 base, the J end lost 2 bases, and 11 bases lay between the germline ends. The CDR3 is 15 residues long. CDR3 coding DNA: TGTGCCAGCAGCTTAGGGACAAACATTAACACTGAAGCTTTCTTT. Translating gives CASSLGTNINTEAFF.

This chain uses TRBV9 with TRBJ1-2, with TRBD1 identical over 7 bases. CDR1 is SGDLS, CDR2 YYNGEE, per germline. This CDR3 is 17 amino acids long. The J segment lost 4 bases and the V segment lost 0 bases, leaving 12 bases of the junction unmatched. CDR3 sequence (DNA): TGTGCCAGCAGCGTAGCTTATCGACAGGGAGGTTTCTATGGCTACACCTTC. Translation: CASSVAYRQGGFYGYTF. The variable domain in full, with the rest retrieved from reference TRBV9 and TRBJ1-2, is DSGVTQTPKHLITATGQRVTLRCSPRSGDLSVYWYQQSLDQGLQFLIQYYNGEERAKGNILERFSAQQFPDLHSELNLSSLELGDSALYFCASSVAYRQGGFYGYTFGSGTRLTVV.

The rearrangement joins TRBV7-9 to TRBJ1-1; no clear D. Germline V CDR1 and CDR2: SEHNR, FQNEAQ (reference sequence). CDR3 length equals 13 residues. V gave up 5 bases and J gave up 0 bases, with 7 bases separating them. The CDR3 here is CASSIDMNTEAFF. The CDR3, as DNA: TGTGCCAGCAGCATCGACATGAACACTGAAGCTTTCTTT.

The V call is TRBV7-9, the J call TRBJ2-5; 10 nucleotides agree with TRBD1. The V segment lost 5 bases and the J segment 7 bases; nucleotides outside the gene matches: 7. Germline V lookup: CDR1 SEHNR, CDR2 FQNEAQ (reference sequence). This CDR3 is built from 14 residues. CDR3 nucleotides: TGTGCCAGCAGCGCTCGACAGGGGGCAGGGACCCAGTACTTC. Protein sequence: CASSARQGAGTQYF.

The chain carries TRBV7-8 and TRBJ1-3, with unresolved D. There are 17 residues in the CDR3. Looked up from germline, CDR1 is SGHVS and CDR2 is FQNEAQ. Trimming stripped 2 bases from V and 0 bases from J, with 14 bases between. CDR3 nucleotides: TGTGCCAGCAGCTTATTTGGCTCCTCACGCTCTGGAAACACCATATATTTT. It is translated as CASSLFGSSRSGNTIYF.

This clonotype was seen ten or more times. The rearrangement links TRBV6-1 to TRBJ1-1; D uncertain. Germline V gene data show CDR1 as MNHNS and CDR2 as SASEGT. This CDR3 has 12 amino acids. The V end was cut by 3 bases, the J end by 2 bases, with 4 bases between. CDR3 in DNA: TGTGCCAGCAGTGAGTATAACACTGAAGCTTTCTTT. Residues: CASSEYNTEAFF.

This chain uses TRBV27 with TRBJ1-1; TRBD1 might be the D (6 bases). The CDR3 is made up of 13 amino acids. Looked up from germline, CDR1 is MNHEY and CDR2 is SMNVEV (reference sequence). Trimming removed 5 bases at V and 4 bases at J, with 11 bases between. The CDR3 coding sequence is TGTGCCAGCAGTGGGGGGGGGCTCACTGAAGCTTTCTTT. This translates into CASSGGGLTEAFF.